The rows below give T cell receptor beta chains drawn from one sample of a study of CD8 T cells in ankylosing spondylitis. TCRdb analysed the 5' RACE reads with MiXCR anew, one entry per CDR3 protein. The sample contains about 240,000 distinct CDR3 sequences, roughly 10% of which appear only once. Sequencing used blood, either unsorted or a sorted T cell fraction (not recorded which). These receptor sequences come from a male donor with ankylosing spondylitis or in good health (not recorded which). Each CDR3 is given with its conserved first and last residue. A D gene is named only where the DNA matches it firmly. For some rows the clone size is stated as once, few or many, or as a class when expanded; others skip it.

cdr3_aa v_call d_call clone_size j_call
CASGREPRESPLHF TRBV10-2 - many TRBJ1-6
CSARSQGSDTQYF TRBV20-1 TRBD1 few TRBJ2-3
CASSDWPGETQYF TRBV5-1 - many TRBJ2-5
CASSSTSGNSYNEQFF TRBV7-3 TRBD2 many TRBJ2-1
CASSLLLAGNEQYF TRBV5-1 TRBD2 many TRBJ2-7
CATNPGETGELFF TRBV15 - many TRBJ2-2
CASSALAGFTDTQYF TRBV2 TRBD2 - TRBJ2-3
CASSQRTGRDTEAFF TRBV5-1 TRBD1 many TRBJ1-1
CASSFHGSYEQYF TRBV12-3/TRBV12-4 - - TRBJ2-7
CSAKLKGPSYEQYF TRBV20-1 - many TRBJ2-7
CASSQIGQGAIGNQPQHF TRBV4-1 TRBD1 many TRBJ1-5
CASSFGREGVETQYF TRBV5-1 TRBD2 many TRBJ2-5
CASREGLTVTQYF TRBV6-1 - - TRBJ2-3
CASSQDRTSGRVEQYF TRBV3-1 TRBD2 - TRBJ2-7
CASSEWYNEQFF TRBV2 - few TRBJ2-1
CATSRDPGVVETQYF TRBV15 - many TRBJ2-5
CASTPLPKPGELFF TRBV7-8 - few TRBJ2-2
CASSHTDSYSPLHF TRBV12-3/TRBV12-4 - few TRBJ1-6
CASSSGQYYEQYF TRBV7-9 TRBD1 many TRBJ2-7
CASSSSLAGYEQYF TRBV5-1 TRBD2 many TRBJ2-7
CASSYQHEQYF TRBV7-9 - - TRBJ2-7
CSAASGGSSYNEQFF TRBV20-1 TRBD2 - TRBJ2-1
CASSAPRVRKSYNEQFF TRBV21-1 - many TRBJ2-1
CASSFGTGRGTGELFF TRBV7-8 - many TRBJ2-2
CASSSSGTAYNEQFF TRBV5-1 - many TRBJ2-1
CAWGRDRPYGYTF TRBV30 TRBD1 many TRBJ1-2
CASSSRGDYNEQFF TRBV7-9 - few TRBJ2-1
CASSQDAGGHNTDTQYF TRBV3-1 - many TRBJ2-3
CASSSRPANYGYTF TRBV5-1 - many TRBJ1-2
CASRHTGTLMNTEAFF TRBV5-1 - many TRBJ1-1
CASSKGHEQYF TRBV21-1 - few TRBJ2-7
CASSPNPGLNTGELFF TRBV5-1 - few TRBJ2-2
CASSYSTGDSSYEQYF TRBV6-5 - many TRBJ2-7
CASSQDASGTYNEQFF TRBV3-1 TRBD2 few TRBJ2-1
CATSDAGSGNTIYF TRBV15 - - TRBJ1-3
CASSQQGFSTDTQYF TRBV5-1 - - TRBJ2-3
CASSLSSGPPNEQFF TRBV5-1 - many TRBJ2-1
CASSPGTSGLQETQYF TRBV11-2 TRBD2 - TRBJ2-5
CASSLHPEETQYF TRBV5-1 - many TRBJ2-5